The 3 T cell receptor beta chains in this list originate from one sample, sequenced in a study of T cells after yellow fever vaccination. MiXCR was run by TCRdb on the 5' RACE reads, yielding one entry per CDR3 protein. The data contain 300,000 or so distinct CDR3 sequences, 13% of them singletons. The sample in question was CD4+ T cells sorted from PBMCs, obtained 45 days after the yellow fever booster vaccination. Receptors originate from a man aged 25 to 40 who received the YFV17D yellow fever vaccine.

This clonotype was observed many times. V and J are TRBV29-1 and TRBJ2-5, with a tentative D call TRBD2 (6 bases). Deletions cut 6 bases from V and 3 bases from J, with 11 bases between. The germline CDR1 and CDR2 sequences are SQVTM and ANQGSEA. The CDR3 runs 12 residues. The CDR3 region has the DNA TGCAGCGTCGCCGGAGGGGAAGAGACCCAGTACTTC. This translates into CSVAGGEETQYF.

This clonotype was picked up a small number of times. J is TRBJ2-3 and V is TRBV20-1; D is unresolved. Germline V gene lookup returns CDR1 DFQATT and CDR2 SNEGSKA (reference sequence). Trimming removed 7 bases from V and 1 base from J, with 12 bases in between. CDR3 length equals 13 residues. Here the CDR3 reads CSGIPPGTDTQYF. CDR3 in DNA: TGCAGTGGTATACCCCCGGGCACAGATACGCAGTATTTT.

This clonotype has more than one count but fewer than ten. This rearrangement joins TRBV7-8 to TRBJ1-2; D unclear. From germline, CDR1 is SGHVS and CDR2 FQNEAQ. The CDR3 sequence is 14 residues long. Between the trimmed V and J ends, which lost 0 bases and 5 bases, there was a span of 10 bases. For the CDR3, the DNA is TGTGCCAGCAGCTTAGCGGGCGCCCGGTATGGCTACACCTTC. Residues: CASSLAGARYGYTF.